The 27 T cell receptor beta chains listed next were all sequenced from one sample in a study of T-cell memory formation after mild COVID-19. TCRdb used MiXCR to reprocess the 5' RACE reads, holding one entry per CDR3 protein. Among some 600,000 distinct CDR3 sequences listed, roughly 17% were seen once. The specimen was PBMCs or a T cell subset sorted from them (not recorded which). All receptors come from an adult woman who had mild COVID-19 (a few samples of this study predate the infection). Cell type and time point are not known.

The genes are TRBV5-4 and TRBJ2-2; 12 bases are shared with TRBD1. V lost 3 bases to trimming and J lost 8 bases; unmatched junction nucleotides: 8. CDR3 length: 16 residues. Germline assignment: CDR1 SGHNT and CDR2 YYREEE (reference sequence). Here the CDR3 reads CASSWRGTGGPGELFF. The DNA for the CDR3 is TGTGCCAGCAGCTGGAGGGGGACAGGGGGCCCGGGGGAGCTGTTTTTT.

The V call is TRBV7-2, the J call TRBJ1-4; D ambiguous. There are 13 residues in the CDR3. Per germline, CDR1 SGHTA and CDR2 FQGNSA. The V end lost 1 base, the J end lost 4 bases, and 4 bases lay between the germline ends. The CDR3 bases are TGTGCCAGCAGCTTAGAGATTAATGAAAAACTGTTTTTT. As protein: CASSLEINEKLFF.

This clonotype showed up many times. The CDR3 sequence: CASSSRQGNTEAFF. CDR3 in DNA: TGTGCCAGCAGCTCCCGACAGGGGAACACTGAAGCTTTCTTT. The V and J genes are TRBV12-3 or TRBV12-4 and TRBJ1-1; 7 bases match TRBD1. This CDR3 spans 14 amino acids. J was trimmed by 1 base and V by 6 bases; bases with no gene match: 5.

The chain joins TRBV20-1 to TRBJ2-1; D assignment may be TRBD1 or TRBD2 (5 bases each). From germline, CDR1 is DFQATT and CDR2 SNEGSKA (reference sequence). The CDR3 has 12 amino acids. Trimming shortened V by 8 bases and J by 9 bases, and 17 bases separated the two germline ends. CDR3 coding DNA: TGCAGTCGAGGAGCTCCTGGGGGTGAGCAGTTCTTC. As protein: CSRGAPGGEQFF.

J is TRBJ2-3 and V is TRBV7-9; 10 positions agree with TRBD2. The CDR3 runs to 17 residues. Germline CDR1 and CDR2: SEHNR and FQNEAQ (reference sequence). The V gene end was trimmed by 0 bases and the J gene end by 5 bases; junction bases not matched to a gene: 8. The CDR3 DNA sequence: TGTGCCAGCAGCTTAGCCCCGGGGCTAGCGGGAGAAGATACGCAGTATTTT. This codes for CASSLAPGLAGEDTQYF.

This chain connects TRBV24-1 to TRBJ1-2; 9 bases fit TRBD1. Germline V CDR1 and CDR2: KGHDR, SFDVKD. Unmatched junction bases numbered 9, after V lost 3 bases and J lost 8 bases. The CDR3 is 15 amino acids. The CDR3 reads CATSDPTGTGFGYTF. The CDR3 DNA is TGTGCCACCAGTGATCCGACAGGGACAGGGTTCGGCTACACCTTC.

This clonotype was observed a handful of times. The V call is TRBV9, the J call TRBJ2-7; perhaps TRBD1 as D (5 bases). The germline V gene has CDR1 SGDLS and CDR2 YYNGEE. V was pared by 0 bases and J by 2 bases, with 12 bases between. CDR3 length equals 15 residues. DNA of the CDR3: TGTGCCAGCAGCGTAGGTGGGGCTTCCGCCTACGAGCAGTACTTC. Translation gives CASSVGGASAYEQYF.

The chain uses TRBV6-5 and TRBJ2-3; TRBD1 agrees at 7 bases. Germline trimming cut 8 bases from V and 2 bases from J; bases unmatched to any gene: 4. The germline V gene has CDR1 MNHEY and CDR2 SVGAGI. The CDR3 length is 13 residues. In nucleotides, the CDR3 is TGTGCCAGCGGTCAGGGGGACACAGATACGCAGTATTTT. Residues: CASGQGDTDTQYF.

V gene TRBV2 combines with J gene TRBJ1-1, with TRBD1 identical over 9 bases. Germline V lookup: CDR1 SNHLY, CDR2 FYNNEI. CDR3 length: 15 residues. Trimming took 4 bases from V and 1 from J; bases not matched to a gene: 4. The DNA of the CDR3 is TGTGCCAGCAGTGGGGACAGGGTGAGGAACACTGAAGCTTTCTTT. Its translation is CASSGDRVRNTEAFF. Combining the CDR3 with reference TRBV2 and TRBJ1-1 gives the whole variable domain EPEVTQTPSHQVTQMGQEVILRCVPISNHLYFYWYRQILGQKVEFLVSFYNNEISEKSEIFDDQFSVERPDGSNFTLKIRSTKLEDSAMYFCASSGDRVRNTEAFFGQGTRLTVV.

The J gene is TRBJ1-2, the V gene TRBV7-2; 10 bases fit TRBD1. The CDR3 has 14 amino acids. The germline V gene encodes CDR1 SGHTA and CDR2 FQGNSA. Unmatched junction bases numbered 6, after V lost 5 bases and J lost 6 bases. CDR3 coding DNA: TGTGCCAGCAGCCGGGACAGGGGAGAAAATGGCTACACCTTC. Amino acids: CASSRDRGENGYTF.

The table lists this clonotype with a few counts. Since a much larger clone is just one base distant, this may be a read error. V usage is TRBV2 and J usage is TRBJ2-3; no clear D gene. This CDR3 is built from 10 residues. Looked up from germline, CDR1 is SNHLY and CDR2 is FYNNEI. The V end lost 7 bases, the J end lost 2 bases, and 1 base lay between the germline ends. In DNA, the CDR3 is TGTGCCAGCACCACAGATACGCAGTATTTT. Translation: CASTTDTQYF.

This clonotype was detected only a few times. V and J are TRBV3-1 and TRBJ2-4; the match to TRBD1 covers 8 bases. The ends lost 2 bases at V and 8 bases at J; junction bases unmatched: 8. The germline V gene encodes CDR1 LGHDT and CDR2 YNNKEL (reference sequence). The CDR3 has 15 residues. This CDR3 reads CASSQPTGVVDIQYF. DNA for the CDR3: TGTGCCAGCAGCCAACCGACAGGGGTGGTTGACATTCAGTACTTC.

J is TRBJ1-6 and V is TRBV11-2; 9 positions agree with TRBD1. With V trimmed by 4 bases and J by 6 bases, 10 bases remained unmatched. Germline V CDR1 and CDR2: SGHAT, FQNNGV. The CDR3 contains 17 residues. The CDR3 spells CASSSNRWGQGNSPLHF. CDR3 coding DNA: TGTGCCAGCAGCTCAAACCGATGGGGACAGGGTAATTCACCCCTCCACTTT.

This clonotype turned up a few times. The CDR3 sequence: CAISGTSGSQQFF. CDR3 nucleotides: TGTGCCATCAGTGGTACTAGCGGGAGTCAGCAGTTCTTC. The chain recombines TRBV10-3 with TRBJ2-1; 11 positions agree with TRBD2. The CDR3 is 13 amino acids. V was clipped by 4 bases and J by 11 bases; unmatched bases: 4. Germline-derived CDR1 and CDR2 are ENHRY and SYGVKD.

This clonotype has only a few counts. The rearrangement joins TRBV4-1 to TRBJ1-1; 8 bases fit TRBD1. Per the germline V gene, CDR1 is MGHRA and CDR2 is YSYEKL. This CDR3 comprises 15 residues. Trimming took 3 bases from V and 2 from J; bases not matched to a gene: 5. The CDR3 DNA follows: TGCGCCAGCAGCCACACGGACAGGGACAACACTGAAGCTTTCTTT. Its protein product is CASSHTDRDNTEAFF.

The rearrangement joins TRBV12-3 or TRBV12-4 to TRBJ2-1; tentatively, D is TRBD2 (6 bases). The V end lost 6 bases, the J end lost 8 bases, and 14 bases lay between the germline ends. There are 13 residues in the CDR3. The DNA for the CDR3 is TGTGCCAGCAGACGGCTAGCGTGGGATGAGCAGTTCTTC. Translation gives CASRRLAWDEQFF.

This clonotype occurred a few times. The J gene is TRBJ2-7, the V gene TRBV27; 9 bases are a match to TRBD2. Germline trimming cut 0 bases from V and 4 bases from J; bases unmatched to any gene: 7. This CDR3 is built from 16 residues. Germline loops: CDR1 MNHEY, CDR2 SMNVEV (reference sequence). In DNA form, the CDR3 reads TGTGCCAGCAGTTTATCGATTGGGACTAGCCTATACGAGCAGTACTTC. This codes for CASSLSIGTSLYEQYF.

Only a few counts were recorded for this clonotype. J is TRBJ1-4 and V is TRBV29-1; 8 bases are shared with TRBD1. Germline trimming cut 6 bases from V and 10 bases from J; bases unmatched to any gene: 13. Per germline, CDR1 SQVTM and CDR2 ANQGSEA. The CDR3 runs 14 residues. CDR3 DNA: TGCAGCGTCGCACACGGGACAGGCCAAGGAAAACTGTTTTTT. It translates to CSVAHGTGQGKLFF.

This clonotype was detected a few times. CDR3 in DNA: TGCAGTGCCGCTGGCACAGATACGCAGTATTTT. It translates to CSAAGTDTQYF. The V and J genes are TRBV20-1 and TRBJ2-3, with no clear D. The CDR3 is made up of 11 amino acids. Looked up from germline, CDR1 is DFQATT and CDR2 is SNEGSKA (reference sequence). V shed 6 bases and J shed 1 base, with 5 bases lying between them.

The V gene is TRBV12-3 or TRBV12-4, the J gene TRBJ2-3; 12 nucleotides align to TRBD2. The CDR3 spans 16 residues. The V gene end was trimmed by 3 bases and the J gene end by 2 bases; junction bases not matched to a gene: 3. The CDR3 protein is CASSFRTSGTTDTQYF. CDR3 sequence (DNA): TGTGCCAGCAGTTTCCGGACTAGCGGGACCACAGATACGCAGTATTTT.

The V call is TRBV7-2, the J call TRBJ2-5; 8 bases line up with TRBD2. Trimming removed 4 bases from V and 5 bases from J; junction bases left unmatched: 6. The CDR3 extends over 14 amino acids. CDR1 and CDR2 from the germline V gene are SGHTA and FQGNSA. Written as DNA, the CDR3 is TGTGCCAGCAGCTCTTGGACTAGCAGGGAGACCCAGTACTTC. Its protein product is CASSSWTSRETQYF.

This clonotype has a count of ten or more. The chain joins TRBV11-3 to TRBJ2-1; weak D call: TRBD2 (5 bases). V was clipped by 5 bases and J by 8 bases, with 16 bases between them. Germline CDR1 is SGHNT and CDR2 is YENEEA. This CDR3 comprises 14 residues. Here the CDR3 reads CASSPRTGSDEQFF. The CDR3 DNA reads TGTGCCAGCAGCCCTAGGACGGGTAGCGATGAGCAGTTCTTC.

This clonotype has a handful of counts. V and J are TRBV30 and TRBJ2-1, with D perhaps TRBD1 (6 bases). Per the germline V gene, CDR1 is GTSNPN and CDR2 is SVGIG (reference sequence). V gave up 2 bases and J gave up 3 bases, with 11 bases separating them. This CDR3 comprises 14 residues. CDR3 DNA sequence: TGTGCCTGGAGTCCGGACAGCCTCTACAATGAGCAGTTCTTC. It yields the protein CAWSPDSLYNEQFF.

The chain has TRBV18 and TRBJ2-7; D tentatively reads TRBD1 or TRBD2 (6 bases each). The CDR3 consists of 15 residues. V was shortened by 2 bases and J by 3 bases, with 14 bases between the two germline ends. Germline values: CDR1 KGHSH, CDR2 LQKENI. The CDR3 bases are TGTGCCAGCTCACCAAGCCCGGGGGCGGTCTACGAGCAGTACTTC. Protein: CASSPSPGAVYEQYF.

The chain recombines TRBV24-1 with TRBJ2-1, with 11 bases lining up with TRBD1. The CDR3 is made up of 15 amino acids. V lost 5 bases to trimming and J lost 5 bases; unmatched junction nucleotides: 4. Germline CDR1 reads KGHDR; CDR2 reads SFDVKD. The DNA for the CDR3 is TGTGCCACCAGTGGGACAGGGGGCCTTCACAATGAGCAGTTCTTC. This gives the protein CATSGTGGLHNEQFF.

There are a few counts of this clonotype. The chain links TRBV18 to TRBJ2-7; D call uncertain. The V end lost 3 bases, the J end lost 3 bases, and 9 bases lay between the germline ends. CDR1 and CDR2 (germline): KGHSH, LQKENI. This CDR3 has 13 amino acids. The CDR3 DNA sequence: TGTGCCAGCTCACCTGGCCACTTCTACGAGCAGTACTTC. Its translation is CASSPGHFYEQYF.

V is TRBV7-2 and J is TRBJ1-1, with D maybe TRBD1 (5 bases). This CDR3 is 14 amino acids long. The V gene lost 1 base and the J gene lost 4 bases, with 10 bases spanning the gap. The germline V gene has CDR1 SGHTA and CDR2 FQGNSA. The CDR3 DNA is TGTGCCAGCAGCTTAGACCCGAGGGGCACTGAAGCTTTCTTT. Encoded protein: CASSLDPRGTEAFF. Full variable domain (missing parts from reference TRBV7-2 and TRBJ1-1): GAGVSQSPSNKVTEKGKDVELRCDPISGHTALYWYRQSLGQGLEFLIYFQGNSAPDKSGLPSDRFSAERTGGSVSTLTIQRTQQEDSAVYLCASSLDPRGTEAFFGQGTRLTVV.